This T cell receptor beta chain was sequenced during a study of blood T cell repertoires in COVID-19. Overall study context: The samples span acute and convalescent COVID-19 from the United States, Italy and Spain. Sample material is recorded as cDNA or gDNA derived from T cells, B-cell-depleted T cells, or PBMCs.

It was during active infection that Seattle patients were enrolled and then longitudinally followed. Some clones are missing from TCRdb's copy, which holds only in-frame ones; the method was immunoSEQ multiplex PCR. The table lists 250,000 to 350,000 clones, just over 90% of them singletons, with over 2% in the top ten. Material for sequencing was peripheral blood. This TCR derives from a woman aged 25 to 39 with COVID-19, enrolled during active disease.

The CDR3 loop is CASSPGTGYGYTF. The DNA of the CDR3 is TGCGCCAGCAGCCCCGGGACAGGGTATGGCTACACCTTC. The rearrangement uses TRBV5-1 and TRBJ1-2, with TRBD1 matching over 9 bases. Germline V lookup: CDR1 SGHRS, CDR2 YFSETQ. The junction had 3 bases not matched to a gene; V was cut back by 4 bases and J by 5 bases. The CDR3 is 13 residues long. Using reference TRBV5-1 and TRBJ1-2 for the parts outside the CDR3, the full variable domain is KAGVTQTPRYLIKTRGQQVTLSCSPISGHRSVSWYQQTPGQGLQFLFEYFSETQRNKGNFPGRFSGRQFSNSRSEMNVSTLELGDSALYLCASSPGTGYGYTFGSGTRLTVV.